This entry describes one T cell receptor beta chain. Its matching antigen is unknown. The donors were in the roughly 130-subject validation cohort, distinct from the approximately 700-subject first cohort. TCRdb's table, derived via immunoSEQ multiplex PCR, lists solely in-frame clones and lacks some. The table has 150,000 to 170,000 clones, approximately 86% seen once; the top ten hold approximately 20%. The source of the sample is a study of cytomegalovirus exposure and HLA in healthy donors. Study-level results: Confirmation was obtained in vitro that a few CMV-associated chains are specific for CMV antigens.

Trimming stripped 3 bases from V and 4 bases from J, with 13 bases between. The CDR3 spans 15 residues. CDR1 and CDR2 (germline): SGHVS, FNYEAQ. The receptor comes from a man aged 18 to 29 in good health and CMV-seropositive. The chain carries TRBV7-6 and TRBJ1-3, with D possibly being TRBD1 (5 bases). The sample taken for sequencing was PBMCs. The CDR3 loop reads CASSLGGTGGNTIYF. The CDR3 coding sequence is TGTGCCAGCAGCTTGGGGGGAACGGGCGGAAACACCATATATTTT.